This entry concerns a single T cell receptor beta chain. This entry comes from a study of blood T cell repertoires in COVID-19. Study overall: Samples taken during acute and convalescent COVID-19 were collected in the United States, Italy and Spain.

Germline V gene data show CDR1 as LNHDA and CDR2 as SQIVND (reference sequence). Unmatched junction bases numbered 5, after V lost 3 bases and J lost 6 bases. This CDR3 is 15 amino acids long. Original analysis: The authors estimated nucleated cell counts from reference gene primer amplification. The method was immunoSEQ multiplex PCR; TCRdb's version includes in-frame clones alone and lacks a portion of them. The V and J calls and the clone size are those of that table, but D and trimming were determined from the DNA. The sample has about 260,000 clones; around nine tenths are singletons. The sequencing sample was made of peripheral blood. The clonotype was recovered from a man aged 35 to 55 with active or convalescent COVID-19. The chain is built from TRBV19 and TRBJ2-1; TRBD2 aligns across 10 bases. The CDR3 DNA is TGTGCCAGTAGTATTCCGGGACTAGCGCGCAATGAGCAGTTCTTC. This encodes CASSIPGLARNEQFF.